This entry concerns a single TCR beta chain. No antigen is known for it. This likely comes from a read error, as the CDR3 has no conserved phenylalanine or tryptophan at its end. It is unclear where the CDR3 begins or ends on the DNA, so no DNA is shown, and the CDR3 is as TCRdb lists it. This sample was taken from a study of Graves' ophthalmopathy and Graves' hyperthyroidism. Study-wide background: Peripheral blood (taken before any treatment) was collected at initial diagnosis. Study results and caveats: The model predicted progression of ophthalmopathy with a sensitivity of 70% to 71%, and its specificity was 72.22%.

PBMCs stemmed from approximately 9.7 ml of fresh peripheral blood. For repertoire sequencing, the TCR beta CDR3 regions were amplified from RNA transcripts. First-round RT-PCR with HTBI primers preceded a second-round multiplex PCR. A single record per CDR3 protein comes from TCRdb applying MiXCR to the multiplex PCR reads. This sample has about 400,000 distinct CDR3 sequences, with 18% found just once. The CDR3 adds up to 8 amino acids, both ends counted. Germline V lookup: CDR1 SGHTA, CDR2 FQGNSA. The rearrangement links TRBV7-2 to TRBJ2-7; the D call in the table, TRBD2, was not verified against the DNA. This TCR was sampled from a young woman with Graves' ophthalmopathy. Sequenced sample: peripheral blood. The CDR3 sequence is CASSHLAG.